This passage covers 30 T cell receptor beta chains from one sample sequenced in a study of blood T cell repertoires in COVID-19 (dated by TCRdb to 2018 to 2021). The library was made by the immunoSEQ multiplex PCR assay. TCRdb's version of the immuneACCESS table is confined to in-frame rearrangements and falls short of the full clone set. An unresolved V gene accounts for under half of the shortfall where checked; the remainder is of unknown origin. The sample data list more than 200,000 clones, and approximately 90% of these were observed just once. The ten biggest clones cover roughly a tenth of the sample. The specimen sequenced was peripheral blood. These receptors were obtained from a woman aged 45-59 years with COVID-19, enrolled during active disease.

This clone was recorded a few times. This sequence joins TRBV15 and TRBJ2-7; 9 bases are shared with TRBD1. The ends lost 4 bases at V and 5 bases at J; junction bases unmatched: 9. CDR3 length: 15 amino acids. CDR1 is LNHNV and CDR2 is YYDKDF in the germline V gene (reference sequence). CDR3 DNA sequence: TGTGCCACCAGCACCGCGGGGACAGGGACGAACGAGCAGTACGTC. As protein: CATSTAGTGTNEQYV.

The rearrangement links TRBV9 to TRBJ1-1; perhaps TRBD1 as D (5 bases). The V gene's germline CDR1 is SGDLS and CDR2 YYNGEE. The CDR3 runs to 14 residues. Trimming cost V 7 bases and J 0 bases, with 13 bases left between them. The CDR3 DNA sequence: TGTGCCAGCGGACCCCAGGGCATGAACACTGAAGCTTTCTTT. The encoded protein is CASGPQGMNTEAFF.

This clone was recorded once. This chain connects TRBV10-2 to TRBJ1-5; D perhaps matches TRBD1 (6 bases). Per germline, CDR1 WSHSY and CDR2 SAAADI. V was cut by 9 bases and J by 8 bases, with 17 bases left in between. The length of the CDR3 is 13 residues. CDR3 coding DNA: TGCGCCAGTAGCAGGACAGCCGAGAAGCCCCAGCATTTT. This translates into CASSRTAEKPQHF.

The chain joins TRBV5-1 to TRBJ1-2; 7 bases match TRBD1. The V gene end was trimmed by 3 bases and the J gene end by 5 bases; junction bases not matched to a gene: 4. The CDR3 is 13 residues long. CDR1 and CDR2 from the germline V gene are SGHRS and YFSETQ. The CDR3: CASSYGQEYGYTF. DNA of the CDR3: TGCGCCAGCAGCTATGGACAGGAGTATGGCTACACCTTC.

This rearrangement joins TRBV15 to TRBJ2-3; 8 nucleotides match TRBD2. The CDR3 covers 17 residues. Losses at the gene ends were 5 bases for V and 6 bases for J; bases not matched to a gene: 16. From germline, CDR1 is LNHNV and CDR2 YYDKDF (reference sequence). The CDR3 DNA reads as TGTGCCACCAGCCCAGCCGGGACTAGGGAGTTCGCGGATACGCAGTATTTT. Protein product: CATSPAGTREFADTQYF.

This chain uses TRBV5-1 with TRBJ2-1; 7 bases match TRBD1. Germline trimming cut 4 bases from V and 2 bases from J; bases unmatched to any gene: 6. Germline CDR1 reads SGHRS; CDR2 reads YFSETQ. The CDR3 is 15 residues long. The CDR3 here is CASSNSTGPYNEQFF. CDR3 sequence (DNA): TGCGCCAGCAGCAACTCGACAGGGCCCTACAATGAGCAGTTCTTC.

The chain links TRBV19 to TRBJ2-7; 9 positions agree with TRBD1. Germline V gene data show CDR1 as LNHDA and CDR2 as SQIVND (reference sequence). This CDR3 spans 15 amino acids. The J segment lost 5 bases and the V segment lost 10 bases, leaving 15 bases of the junction unmatched. The CDR3 DNA sequence: TGTGCCAAGAGTAGGGTCCGGGACAGGGATGACGAGCAGTACTTC. The encoded protein is CAKSRVRDRDDEQYF.

The genes are TRBV20-1 and TRBJ2-1; D might be TRBD1 (6 bases). The CDR3 loop spans 11 amino acids. Germline V gene sequence: CDR1 DFQATT, CDR2 SNEGSKA (reference sequence). Trimming removed 4 bases from V and 7 bases from J, with 8 bases in between. CDR3 in amino acids: CSAIQGNEQFF. CDR3 bases: TGCAGTGCTATACAGGGTAATGAGCAGTTCTTC.

V and J are TRBV10-3 and TRBJ1-5; D remains unclear. Trimming removed 8 bases at V and 0 bases at J, with 8 bases between. This CDR3 is 13 amino acids long. Germline V gives CDR1 ENHRY, CDR2 SYGVKD. The CDR3 here is CAILAFSNQPQHF. In DNA, the CDR3 is TGTGCCATCCTGGCTTTTAGCAATCAGCCCCAGCATTTT.

The chain is built from TRBV5-4 and TRBJ1-3, with D possibly being TRBD1 (5 bases). The CDR3 covers 15 residues. V shed 2 bases and J shed 0 bases, with 9 bases lying between them. Germline-derived CDR1 and CDR2 are SGHNT and YYREEE (reference sequence). DNA for the CDR3: TGTGCCAGCAGCTTACAGGATTCCTCTGGAAACACCATATATTTT. Encoded protein: CASSLQDSSGNTIYF.

The chain uses TRBV30 and TRBJ1-3; D is perhaps TRBD1 (5 bases). Germline V CDR1 and CDR2: GTSNPN, SVGIG (reference sequence). This CDR3 is built from 14 residues. The V gene lost 0 bases and the J gene lost 3 bases, with 9 bases spanning the gap. As DNA, the CDR3 is TGTGCCTGGAGTGTAGGGGTCAGTGGAAACACCATATATTTT. Translation: CAWSVGVSGNTIYF.

J is TRBJ1-3 and V is TRBV5-1, with D unresolved. The CDR3 contains 17 residues. Per the germline V gene, CDR1 is SGHRS and CDR2 is YFSETQ. Trimming took 0 bases from V and 0 from J, leaving 13 bases between them. CDR3: CASSLAPGAYSGNTIYF. For the CDR3, the DNA is TGCGCCAGCAGCTTGGCCCCAGGCGCCTACTCTGGAAACACCATATATTTT.

Here the CDR3 reads CASSLRTGTNYEQYV. The CDR3 DNA reads TGTGCCAGCAGCTTACGGACAGGGACCAATTACGAGCAGTACGTC. This chain joins TRBV7-8 and TRBJ2-7; 8 nucleotides line up with TRBD1. The CDR3 runs to 15 residues. The V gene's germline CDR1 is SGHVS and CDR2 FQNEAQ. V was pared by 2 bases and J by 4 bases, with 7 bases of the junction left unmatched.

The gene calls are TRBV19 and TRBJ2-2; 10 bases match TRBD1. In germline, CDR1 is LNHDA, CDR2 SQIVND (reference sequence). J gave up 6 bases and V 5 bases, and 6 bases lay outside the gene matches. This CDR3 contains 15 residues. The CDR3 spells CASSARDRGSGELFF. The CDR3, as DNA: TGTGCCAGTAGTGCTCGGGACAGGGGATCCGGGGAGCTGTTTTTT.

V usage is TRBV10-3 and J usage is TRBJ2-1; no definite D call. Trimming shortened V by 8 bases and J by 6 bases, and 8 bases separated the two germline ends. The CDR3 sequence is 11 residues long. CDR1 ENHRY and CDR2 SYGVKD come from the germline V gene. The CDR3 nucleotides are TGTGCCATCCGAGCGAGCAATGAGCAGTTCTTC. Translated: CAIRASNEQFF.

This chain links TRBV7-9 with TRBJ2-3, with D unclear. In germline, CDR1 is SEHNR, CDR2 FQNEAQ (reference sequence). Trimming cost V 6 bases and J 1 base, with 11 bases left between them. This CDR3 is built from 14 residues. The CDR3 coding sequence is TGTGCCAGCAGATTAACTCCTCGCACAGATACGCAGTATTTT. It codes for CASRLTPRTDTQYF. The full variable domain, rest sourced from reference TRBV7-9 and TRBJ2-3, is DTGVSQNPRHKITKRGQNVTFRCDPISEHNRLYWYRQTLGQGPEFLTYFQNEAQLEKSRLLSDRFSAERPKGSFSTLEIQRTEQGDSAMYLCASRLTPRTDTQYFGPGTRLTVL.

The chain recombines TRBV24-1 with TRBJ2-6; weak D call: TRBD2 (6 bases). Germline CDR1 is KGHDR and CDR2 is SFDVKD. The CDR3 covers 14 residues. Trimming stripped 5 bases from V and 2 bases from J, with 6 bases between. The chain's CDR3 is CATSAGAGANVLTF. The CDR3 DNA follows: TGTGCCACCAGTGCGGGGGCTGGGGCCAACGTCCTGACTTTC.

The J gene is TRBJ2-5, the V gene TRBV19, with D perhaps TRBD2 (6 bases). The CDR3 consists of 14 residues. Germline V gives CDR1 LNHDA, CDR2 SQIVND (reference sequence). V was clipped by 8 bases and J by 4 bases, with 17 bases between them. CDR3 amino acids: CASRATGLLETQYF. The CDR3 region has the DNA TGTGCCAGTCGAGCGACGGGACTTCTAGAGACCCAGTACTTC.

This clone was recorded a few times. This rearrangement joins TRBV5-5 to TRBJ1-3; 7 bases agree with TRBD1. The CDR3 covers 16 residues. Trimming at V came to 0 bases and at J to 0 bases, leaving 3 bases not matched to a gene. Germline values: CDR1 SGHKS, CDR2 YYEKEE (reference sequence). DNA of the CDR3: TGTGCCAGCAGCTTGGCCGGGACAGACTCTGGAAACACCATATATTTT. Translated: CASSLAGTDSGNTIYF.

The chain recombines TRBV4-1 with TRBJ2-7; 7 bases are a match to TRBD1. Germline trimming cut 3 bases from V and 2 bases from J; bases unmatched to any gene: 1. CDR1 MGHRA and CDR2 YSYEKL come from the germline V gene. This CDR3 contains 13 residues. Here the CDR3 DNA reads TGCGCCAGCAGCCAGCAGGGGGCCTACGAGCAGTACTTC. This gives the protein CASSQQGAYEQYF.

J is TRBJ2-2 and V is TRBV3-1 (or the pseudogene TRBV3-2); 12 bases align to TRBD2. The germline gives CDR1 LGHDT, CDR2 YNNKEL (reference sequence). V lost 4 bases to trimming and J lost 4 bases; unmatched junction nucleotides: 13. The CDR3 is 19 amino acids. CDR3 region: CASSPIRRTSGALTGELFF. The CDR3 coding sequence is TGTGCCAGCAGCCCAATTCGGCGGACTAGCGGGGCCCTCACCGGGGAGCTGTTTTTT.

The chain carries TRBV7-7 and TRBJ2-7; a possible D gene is TRBD1 (5 bases). There are 15 residues in the CDR3. V lost 5 bases and J 0 bases, leaving 14 bases between the germline ends. CDR1 and CDR2 (germline): SSHAT, FNYEAQ (reference sequence). This chain's CDR3 is CASSPGHRPSYEQYV. The CDR3, as DNA: TGTGCCAGCAGCCCCGGACACAGGCCCTCCTACGAGCAGTACGTC.

J is TRBJ2-7 and V is TRBV2, with 11 bases identical to TRBD1. V dropped 6 bases and J dropped 9; count of bases not matched to a gene: 13. The CDR3 consists of 15 residues. The V gene's germline CDR1 is SNHLY and CDR2 FYNNEI. CDR3 amino acids: CASRTGTGGSLVQYV. CDR3 nucleotide sequence: TGTGCCAGCAGGACGGGGACAGGGGGAAGTTTAGTGCAGTACGTC.

The chain has TRBV30 and TRBJ2-5, with 9 bases matching TRBD1. V was clipped by 5 bases and J by 9 bases; unmatched bases: 13. Germline V gene sequence: CDR1 GTSNPN, CDR2 SVGIG (reference sequence). CDR3 size: 14 residues. The CDR3 DNA reads TGTGCCTGGGGGGCCGGGACAGGGACCTTGGCCCAGTACTTC. It translates to CAWGAGTGTLAQYF.

V is TRBV13 and J is TRBJ1-1, with 10 bases aligning to TRBD1. The CDR3 has 14 residues. The junction had 5 bases not matched to a gene; V was cut back by 6 bases and J by 4 bases. From germline, CDR1 is PRHDT and CDR2 FYEKMQ (reference sequence). In nucleotides, the CDR3 is TGTGCCAGCAGTTGGGACAGGGGAAGCACTGAAGCTTTCTTT. Translated, it gives CASSWDRGSTEAFF.

The chain is built from TRBV19 and TRBJ2-3, with unresolved D. The CDR3 loop spans 13 amino acids. The V gene's germline CDR1 is LNHDA and CDR2 SQIVND (reference sequence). V was trimmed by 9 bases and J by 0 bases, leaving 10 bases between them. CDR3 sequence: CASRSTSTDTQYF. In DNA, the CDR3 is TGTGCCAGCCGATCCACTAGCACAGATACGCAGTATTTT.

The V call is TRBV19, the J call TRBJ2-7; 12 nucleotides agree with TRBD2. Trimming removed 5 bases from V and 0 bases from J; junction bases left unmatched: 14. Per the germline V gene, CDR1 is LNHDA and CDR2 is SQIVND (reference sequence). CDR3 length: 19 amino acids. The CDR3 nucleotides read TGTGCCAGTAGTCCCCCGCCGGGACTAGCGGGTTTTAGCTCCTACGAGCAGTACTTC. Its protein product is CASSPPPGLAGFSSYEQYF.

The chain joins TRBV6-5 to TRBJ1-2, with D perhaps matching TRBD1 (5 bases). Germline V gives CDR1 MNHEY, CDR2 SVGAGI. The length of the CDR3 is 13 residues. The germline V and J ends were trimmed by 6 bases and 4 bases, with 12 bases remaining between them. The CDR3, as DNA: TGTGCCAGCAGCGCGACAGTTACCTATGGCTACACCTTC. It encodes CASSATVTYGYTF.

For this clone: Other DNA sequences in this specimen translate into the identical CDR3. This chain connects TRBV12-3 or TRBV12-4 to TRBJ2-5; D might be TRBD2 (5 bases). V was pared by 3 bases and J by 4 bases, with 9 bases between. The CDR3 loop spans 13 amino acids. DNA of the CDR3: TGTGCCAGCAGTTTTAGAGGGTCAGAGACCCAGTACTTC. It yields the protein CASSFRGSETQYF.

The chain uses TRBV6-6 and TRBJ1-4; 10 positions match TRBD1. The CDR3 length is 13 residues. Trimming cost V 6 bases and J 7 bases; bases outside gene matches: 2. Germline V gene data show CDR1 as MNHNY and CDR2 as SVGAGI (reference sequence). Written as DNA, the CDR3 is TGTGCCAGCAGGGACAGGGGGGCTGAAAAACTGTTTTTT. Its protein product is CASRDRGAEKLFF.